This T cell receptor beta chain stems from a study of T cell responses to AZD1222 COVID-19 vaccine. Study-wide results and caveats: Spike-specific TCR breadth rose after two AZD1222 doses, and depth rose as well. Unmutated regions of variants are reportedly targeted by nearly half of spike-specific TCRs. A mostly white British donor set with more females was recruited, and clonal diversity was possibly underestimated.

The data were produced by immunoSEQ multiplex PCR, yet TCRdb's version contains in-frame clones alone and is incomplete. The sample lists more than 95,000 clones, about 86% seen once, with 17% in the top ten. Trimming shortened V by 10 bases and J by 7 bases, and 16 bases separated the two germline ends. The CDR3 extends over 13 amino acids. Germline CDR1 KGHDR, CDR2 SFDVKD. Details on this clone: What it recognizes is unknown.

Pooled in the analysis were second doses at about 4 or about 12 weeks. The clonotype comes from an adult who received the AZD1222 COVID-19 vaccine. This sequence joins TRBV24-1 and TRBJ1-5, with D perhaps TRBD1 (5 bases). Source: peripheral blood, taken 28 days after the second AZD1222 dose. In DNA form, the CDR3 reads TGTGCCACGGGGGGAGGAAGGGCCCAGCCCCAGCATTTT. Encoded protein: CATGGGRAQPQHF.